This TCR beta chain derives from a study of blood T cell repertoires in COVID-19 (TCRdb year 2020). Describing the broader study: The collaborator samples originated in the United States, Italy and Spain and spanned the acute and convalescent phases of COVID-19. The prospective study material was composed of cDNA or gDNA derived from T cells, B-cell-depleted T cells, or PBMCs. Deeply sampled blood TCRbeta repertoires from subjects exposed to, actively infected with, or recovered from COVID-19 were included in the dataset. The repertoires were made available in a free public database intended to serve as a resource for research on the immune response to SARS-CoV-2. Samples came from the ongoing ImmuneRACE study (first 160 participants) plus 1,254 subjects from 6 global collaborators. The sample metadata nearly always contained a de-identified subject ID, COVID-19 status, age in years and sex. Where available, HLA class I and class II types were obtained from metadata supplied by the sample provider rather than from assay-based typing. The research as a whole found: The amount of clinical and demographic metadata varied by source and participant and was provided uncurated.

As concerns this clone: This clone's antigen is unknown. No much larger clone is present one base from it, and per-base qualities are unavailable.

TCRbeta CDR3 regions were amplified from genomic DNA by means of the immunoSEQ Assay, a bias-controlled multiplex PCR. Under the source paper's analysis protocol: The number of nucleated cells in each sample was estimated from the amplification of reference gene primers within the assay. Sequence reads were collapsed and filtered to measure the absolute abundance of every unique TCRbeta CDR3 rearrangement. Productive Simpson clonality was computed per sample as the square root of Simpson's diversity index over productive rearrangements. In its TCRdb copy, this immuneACCESS table keeps in-frame sequences only and misses some clones. Where compared with another copy, unresolved V genes explain less than half of these, and the others have no known cause. V, J and clone size are those of that table, while D and trimming were read from the DNA. This sample has over 300,000 clones in its table, and around nine tenths of those were observed once. 5.5% to 7% of the sample comes from the top ten.

V loses 3 bases, J loses 7 bases, and the germline ends lie 19 bases apart. The CDR3 sequence holds 15 residues, the cysteine and phenylalanine included. Only the CDR3 portion is preserved as DNA: 45 bases, with reading frame beginning at the first base. CDR1 is given as SGDLS and CDR2 as YYNGEE, both from the germline V gene. Participants in the prospective study were aged about 18 to 95 years, lived in 20 to 30 United States geographic areas, and enrolled through a virtual design. In the prospective study, cohorts were assigned on the basis of participant-reported clinical history obtained from a screening survey and a study questionnaire. Recovered participants in ImmuneRACE Cohort 3 were defined as having two consecutive negative NP/OP PCR tests, clearance from a healthcare professional, or resolution of symptoms. Each participant in the prospective study had whole blood, serum and a nasopharyngeal or oropharyngeal swab collected by mobile phlebotomists. Prospective study participants could optionally give additional blood draws and questionnaires over an approximately two-month period. Before DNA extraction, prospective study blood samples were shipped either frozen or at room temperature.

The receptor was derived from a woman in her 30s who had recovered from COVID-19. This receptor chain uses TRBV9 and TRBJ1-2; no D gene is confidently identified. The specimen was PBMCs or T cells enriched from blood (not recorded which). CDR3 protein: CASSAQVLGGSGYTF. At the DNA level, the sequence is TGTGCCAGCAGCGCCCAAGTCCTAGGTGGGTCTGGCTACACCTTC.